This T cell receptor beta chain was sequenced during a study of blood T cell repertoires in COVID-19. In the study overall: The United States, Italy and Spain supplied acute and convalescent COVID-19 samples.

In germline, CDR1 is SGHAT, CDR2 FQNNGV. Germline trimming cut 5 bases from V and 1 base from J; bases unmatched to any gene: 6. This CDR3 contains 15 residues. Patients of the Seattle cohort, enrolled during active infection, were followed longitudinally. Authors' methods: The authors estimated nucleated cell counts from reference gene primer amplification. Clones were sequenced by immunoSEQ multiplex PCR, and TCRdb holds only the in-frame ones, with some missing. That table is the source of V, J and clone size, and D and trimming were worked out from the DNA. Of about 170,000 clones listed, approximately 86% are singletons.

Input material: peripheral blood. The sequence derives from a woman of 80 years or more with COVID-19, enrolled during active disease. J is TRBJ2-5 and V is TRBV11-2; TRBD1 matches 8 bases. CDR3: CASSRGQAGQETQYF. The CDR3 DNA is TGTGCCAGCAGCCGGGGACAGGCCGGCCAAGAGACCCAGTACTTC.